A single sample is the source of the 16 T cell receptor beta chains below, sequenced in a study of long-term antiretroviral therapy in people with HIV. Sequencing used immunoSEQ v3.0 at survey level. The method was immunoSEQ multiplex PCR; TCRdb's version includes in-frame clones alone and lacks a portion of them. The sample includes tens of thousands of clones, 87% of them seen just once. The sample in question was unsorted PBMCs, obtained 2 years after starting antiretroviral therapy. The receptors were gathered from a man between 45 and 60 years old with HIV.

V is TRBV7-2 and J is TRBJ1-2; D unresolved. V was trimmed by 5 bases and J by 6 bases, leaving 19 bases between them. Germline V gene lookup returns CDR1 SGHTA and CDR2 FQGNSA. This CDR3 comprises 15 residues. This CDR3 reads CASSPSSGHPDGYTF. The CDR3 bases are TGTGCCAGCAGCCCCAGCTCCGGGCATCCAGATGGCTACACCTTC.

The gene calls are TRBV4-1 and TRBJ2-1; D is ambiguous. The CDR3 totals 14 residues. Germline assignment: CDR1 MGHRA and CDR2 YSYEKL. Trimming cost V 1 base and J 8 bases, with 12 bases left between them. The CDR3 bases are TGCGCCAGCAGCCAAGCGTCTATATCCTATGAGCAGTTCTTC. Its protein is CASSQASISYEQFF.

Written as DNA, the CDR3 is TGTGCCAGCAGTCGGTCACTAGCGGGACAGTCAGATACGCAGTATTTT. Encoded protein: CASSRSLAGQSDTQYF. This rearrangement joins TRBV2 to TRBJ2-3; 10 positions match TRBD2. Trimming took 5 bases from V and 4 from J; bases not matched to a gene: 9. The CDR3 totals 16 residues. Germline CDR1 is SNHLY and CDR2 is FYNNEI.

V usage is TRBV6-5 and J usage is TRBJ1-1; 9 nucleotides line up with TRBD1. The CDR3 is 15 amino acids. Trimming at V came to 5 bases and at J to 1 base, leaving 5 bases not matched to a gene. Germline values: CDR1 MNHEY, CDR2 SVGAGI. As DNA, the CDR3 is TGTGCCAGCAGTAGGTGGACAGGGGCGAACACTGAAGCTTTCTTT. It codes for CASSRWTGANTEAFF.

V usage is TRBV30 and J usage is TRBJ1-2, with D maybe TRBD1 (6 bases). Trimming removed 2 bases at V and 8 bases at J, with 18 bases between. This CDR3 region has 14 residues. Per the germline V gene, CDR1 is GTSNPN and CDR2 is SVGIG (reference sequence). The CDR3: CAWSTGTTFWGYTF. DNA of the CDR3: TGTGCCTGGAGTACCGGGACAACATTTTGGGGCTACACCTTC. The variable domain in full, completed from reference TRBV30 and TRBJ1-2, reads SQTIHQWPATLVQPVGSPLSLECTVEGTSNPNLYWYRQAAGRGLQLLFYSVGIGQISSEVPQNLSASRPQDRQFILSSKKLLLSDSGFYLCAWSTGTTFWGYTFGSGTRLTVV.

The rearrangement joins TRBV28 to TRBJ1-2; TRBD1 is a possible D gene (5 bases). Germline-derived CDR1 and CDR2 are MDHEN and SYDVKM. Between the trimmed V and J ends, which lost 2 bases and 7 bases, there was a span of 14 bases. This CDR3 is 14 amino acids long. CDR3 sequence (DNA): TGTGCCAGCAGTTTACTTAACAGGAAGCGTGGCTACACCTTC. It codes for CASSLLNRKRGYTF.

The V gene is TRBV5-6, the J gene TRBJ1-1, with D uncertain. This CDR3 has 15 amino acids. Trimming removed 7 bases from V and 0 bases from J, with 16 bases in between. The germline V gene has CDR1 SGHDT and CDR2 YYEEEE. CDR3 coding DNA: TGTGCCAGCGATGGCAGCGCTGACTTGAACACTGAAGCTTTCTTT. Protein product: CASDGSADLNTEAFF.

This chain uses TRBV5-1 with TRBJ2-7, with a possible D match to TRBD1 (6 bases). The CDR3 length is 15 residues. The V gene lost 1 base and the J gene lost 7 bases, with 18 bases spanning the gap. Germline V gene sequence: CDR1 SGHRS, CDR2 YFSETQ. Written as DNA, the CDR3 is TGCGCCAGCAGCTTGAGGTCAGGGGTAAGTTATGAGCAGTACTTC. Its translation: CASSLRSGVSYEQYF.

The V call is TRBV7-9, the J call TRBJ2-7; no firm D call. CDR1 is SEHNR, CDR2 FQNEAQ, per germline (reference sequence). This CDR3 spans 11 amino acids. V lost 2 bases and J 3 bases, leaving 2 bases between the germline ends. CDR3 in amino acids: CASSLSYEQYF. CDR3 DNA sequence: TGTGCCAGCAGCTTAAGCTACGAGCAGTACTTC.

The J gene is TRBJ2-7, the V gene TRBV6-1, with D unclear. The V end was cut by 6 bases, the J end by 3 bases, with 3 bases between. The CDR3 runs 10 residues. Germline V lookup: CDR1 MNHNS, CDR2 SASEGT. CDR3 DNA: TGTGCCAGCAGAGGCTACGAGCAGTACTTC. This sequence encodes CASRGYEQYF.

The chain combines TRBV28 with TRBJ1-1; D not certain. The germline CDR1 and CDR2 sequences are MDHEN and SYDVKM. The CDR3 contains 13 residues. V lost 2 bases and J 6 bases, leaving 10 bases between the germline ends. For the CDR3, the DNA is TGTGCCAGCAGTTTACTGTCGGGCGCTGAAGCTTTCTTT. Protein: CASSLLSGAEAFF. Full variable domain (rest looked up from reference TRBV28 and TRBJ1-1): DVKVTQSSRYLVKRTGEKVFLECVQDMDHENMFWYRQDPGLGLRLIYFSYDVKMKEKGDIPEGYSVSREKKERFSLILESASTNQTSMYLCASSLLSGAEAFFGQGTRLTVV.

The V and J genes are TRBV28 and TRBJ2-7; 7 nucleotides line up with TRBD1. CDR1 MDHEN and CDR2 SYDVKM come from the germline V gene. With V trimmed by 5 bases and J by 2 bases, 3 bases remained unmatched. CDR3 size: 13 residues. In DNA, the CDR3 is TGTGCCAGCAGTCGACAGGGACCCTACGAGCAGTACTTC. Protein: CASSRQGPYEQYF. Full variable domain (missing parts from reference TRBV28 and TRBJ2-7): DVKVTQSSRYLVKRTGEKVFLECVQDMDHENMFWYRQDPGLGLRLIYFSYDVKMKEKGDIPEGYSVSREKKERFSLILESASTNQTSMYLCASSRQGPYEQYFGPGTRLTVT.

The chain combines TRBV7-8 with TRBJ2-2; D might be TRBD2 (6 bases). Germline V CDR1 and CDR2: SGHVS, FQNEAQ. V gave up 1 base and J gave up 7 bases, with 25 bases separating them. The CDR3 is made up of 19 amino acids. DNA for the CDR3: TGTGCCAGCAGCTTAGGCGGATTCGGCAGGACCGGGGGAGGCGGGGAGCTGTTTTTT. The encoded protein is CASSLGGFGRTGGGGELFF.

This clone was seen just once. The chain combines TRBV5-6 with TRBJ2-7; maybe TRBD1 (5 bases). The V end was cut by 3 bases, the J end by 5 bases, with 9 bases between. Germline CDR1 and CDR2: SGHDT and YYEEEE. The CDR3 contains 12 residues. The CDR3 coding sequence is TGTGCCAGCAGCTGGGCCAGGGACGAGCAGTACTTC. Residues: CASSWARDEQYF.

The rearrangement joins TRBV30 to TRBJ1-1; D might be TRBD1 (5 bases). The CDR3 loop spans 12 amino acids. Deletions cut 6 bases from V and 1 base from J, with 9 bases between. CDR1 and CDR2 (germline): GTSNPN, SVGIG (reference sequence). CDR3 DNA sequence: TGTGCCTGTGGGCAGGGGAACACTGAAGCTTTCTTT. This gives the protein CACGQGNTEAFF.

The chain recombines TRBV5-1 with TRBJ1-4; unclear D gene. The CDR3 extends over 14 amino acids. CDR1 and CDR2 from the germline V gene are SGHRS and YFSETQ. The V and J ends lost 4 bases and 6 bases respectively, with 13 bases between them. CDR3 amino acids: CASSPGAGDEKLFF. CDR3 nucleotides: TGCGCCAGCAGCCCGGGCGCAGGCGATGAAAAACTGTTTTTT.